This TCR beta chain was sequenced during a study of CXCR3-negative and CXCR3-positive naive CD8 T cells. Overall study results and limits: TCR interaction strength was inferred from TRB CDR3 physicochemistry, as CD5 matched across naive subsets. Memory CD8+ cells showed much lower diversity, while both naive subsets displayed comparably high diversity. For CXCR3-positive naive cells, TRB CDR3s were more hydrophobic than those of CXCR3-negative naive cells.

Triplicates of 300,000 cells were sorted from each CD8+ T cell subset. Notes on this clonotype: Its target is unknown.

The CDR3 runs to 15 residues. The V gene's germline CDR1 is MGHRA and CDR2 YSYEKL. Via 5' RACE with UMI labels, TRB cDNA libraries were prepared. For each CDR3 protein, TCRdb gives one entry from its re-call of the 5' RACE reads, without DNA. The listing records roughly 130,000 distinct CDR3 sequences. Sequenced: naive CXCR3+ CD8+ T cells from blood. Subset denoted: CD45RO-CCR7+CD27+CD95- naive CD8+ T cells expressing CXCR3 (TNR3+). The TCR comes from a human donor in good health. Some clones in this sample may be carry-over from other donors' samples. The chain couples TRBV4-1 to TRBJ1-4. Here the CDR3 reads CASSRAALGNEKLFF.